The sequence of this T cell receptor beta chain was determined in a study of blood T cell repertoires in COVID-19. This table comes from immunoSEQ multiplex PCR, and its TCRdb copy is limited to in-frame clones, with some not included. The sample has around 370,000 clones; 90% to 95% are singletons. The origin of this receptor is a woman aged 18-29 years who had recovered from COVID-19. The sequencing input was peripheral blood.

The CDR3 region is CASSHWDRSSEAFF. The CDR3 coding sequence is TGTGCCAGCAGCCATTGGGACAGGTCCTCTGAAGCTTTCTTT. This chain connects TRBV3-1 (or the pseudogene TRBV3-2) to TRBJ1-1, with 8 bases that match TRBD1. V trimming: 3 bases; J trimming: 6 bases; junction bases outside the gene matches: 6. The CDR3 runs 14 residues. CDR1 and CDR2 (germline): LGHDT, YNNKEL (reference sequence).